The following is a TCR beta chain sequence with its context. Its matching antigen is unknown. Donors consisted of healthy bone marrow donors. The data are from a study of cytomegalovirus exposure and HLA in healthy donors. Overall study results and limits: A few CMV-associated chains were confirmed in vitro to be specific for CMV antigens. TCR beta V- and J-gene trimming was later associated with a missense DCLRE1C variant.

PCR employed 60 Vbeta and 13 Jbeta primers. TCRdb's table, derived via immunoSEQ multiplex PCR, lists solely in-frame clones and lacks some. Among around 200,000 clones, 65% to 90% were seen once, and the ten largest hold around 1.2%. The CDR3 consists of 15 residues. With V trimmed by 6 bases and J by 2 bases, 8 bases remained unmatched. Germline V CDR1 and CDR2: MNHEY, SVGAGI. The V gene is TRBV6-5, the J gene TRBJ2-7; 9 bases are a match to TRBD2. The receptor was isolated from a girl aged 2-10 years in good health and CMV-seropositive. Sequencing used PBMCs. The CDR3 protein is CASRTGTSPTYEQYF. The CDR3 nucleotides are TGTGCCAGCAGAACCGGGACTAGCCCTACCTACGAGCAGTACTTC.